A single sample is the source of the 17 T cell receptor beta chains below, sequenced in a study of T cell responses to AZD1222 COVID-19 vaccine. Using immunoSEQ multiplex PCR, the repertoire was profiled, and TCRdb retains in-frame clones only, with some absent. The table records 100,000 to 110,000 clones, about 90% of them present only once. The starting material was peripheral blood, obtained on day 0 of AZD1222 vaccination. All receptors come from an adult in good health.

J is TRBJ1-1 and V is TRBV18; a weak D match, TRBD1 (5 bases). The CDR3 is 15 residues long. V was trimmed by 2 bases and J by 3 bases, leaving 13 bases between them. Per germline, CDR1 KGHSH and CDR2 LQKENI. The CDR3 DNA reads TGTGCCAGCTCACCAACGGGACGGAAGCACACTGAAGCTTTCTTT. Protein sequence: CASSPTGRKHTEAFF.

The V gene is TRBV12-3 or TRBV12-4, the J gene TRBJ1-6, with a weak D call TRBD1 (5 bases). The CDR3 is 12 amino acids. V was shortened by 4 bases and J by 14 bases, with 12 bases between the two germline ends. CDR3 in amino acids: CASSSGTATLHF. The CDR3 DNA reads as TGTGCCAGCAGTTCGGGGACCGCCACCCTCCACTTT.

V and J are TRBV18 and TRBJ1-5, with 7 bases identical to TRBD1. The V gene's germline CDR1 is KGHSH and CDR2 LQKENI. This CDR3 contains 15 residues. The V and J ends lost 4 bases and 6 bases, in that order; junction bases with no gene match: 9. This chain's CDR3 is CASSRETGTVQPQHF. In nucleotides, the CDR3 is TGTGCCAGCTCACGGGAGACAGGGACGGTTCAGCCCCAGCATTTT.

A few counts support this clone. V gene TRBV2 combines with J gene TRBJ2-2; 10 bases fit TRBD2. Unmatched junction bases numbered 5, after V lost 4 bases and J lost 3 bases. CDR1 and CDR2 (germline): SNHLY, FYNNEI. CDR3 size: 16 residues. In DNA form, the CDR3 reads TGTGCCAGCAGTGTAGCGGGAGGCTGGGACACCGGGGAGCTGTTTTTT. It codes for CASSVAGGWDTGELFF.

This chain uses TRBV13 with TRBJ1-6; 8 bases match TRBD1. CDR1 and CDR2 from the germline V gene are PRHDT and FYEKMQ (reference sequence). Losses at the gene ends were 5 bases for V and 8 bases for J; bases not matched to a gene: 8. The CDR3 spans 15 residues. The CDR3 region is CASSPRQGLHSPLHF. CDR3 coding DNA: TGTGCCAGCAGCCCCCGACAGGGGTTGCATTCACCCCTCCACTTT.

The gene calls are TRBV19 and TRBJ1-4, with TRBD1 matching 8 bases. J lost 14 bases, V lost 1 base, and 6 bases had no gene match. The CDR3 is 13 residues long. Per germline, CDR1 LNHDA and CDR2 SQIVND (reference sequence). CDR3 DNA: TGTGCCAGTAGTATAGGGGGACAGGTTCGGCTGTTTTTT. As protein: CASSIGGQVRLFF. Supplemented by reference TRBV19 and TRBJ1-4, the full variable domain reads DGGITQSPKYLFRKEGQNVTLSCEQNLNHDAMYWYRQDPGQGLRLIYYSQIVNDFQKGDIAEGYSVSREKKESFPLTVTSAQKNPTAFYLCASSIGGQVRLFFGSGTQLSVL.

The chain combines TRBV28 with TRBJ2-1; D might be TRBD2 (6 bases). V dropped 6 bases and J dropped 6 bases, with 15 bases sitting between them. This CDR3 is 14 amino acids long. The germline V gene has CDR1 MDHEN and CDR2 SYDVKM. The CDR3 nucleotides are TGTGCCAGCAGGAAGGGAGGAGGGTTCAATGAGCAGTTCTTC. Translating it yields CASRKGGGFNEQFF.

The chain recombines TRBV6-4 with TRBJ2-1; 7 bases line up with TRBD2. Trimming removed 3 bases from V and 3 bases from J; junction bases left unmatched: 8. Germline assignment: CDR1 MRHNA and CDR2 SNTAGT. The CDR3 contains 16 residues. The CDR3 is CASSEFAGVLYNEQFF. The CDR3 region has the DNA TGTGCCAGCAGTGAGTTTGCGGGAGTTCTCTACAATGAGCAGTTCTTC.

In its sample, this clone was seen once. The rearrangement joins TRBV2 to TRBJ1-4; no reliable D call. Germline CDR1 and CDR2: SNHLY and FYNNEI. The CDR3 loop spans 13 amino acids. The ends were cut back, 7 bases at V and 7 bases at J, with 13 bases in the middle. Here the CDR3 DNA reads TGTGCCAGCATCGGAGGGTTTAGTGAAAAACTGTTTTTT. Translation gives CASIGGFSEKLFF.

The chain combines TRBV18 with TRBJ1-2; TRBD1 might be the D (5 bases). Per the germline V gene, CDR1 is KGHSH and CDR2 is LQKENI. V gave up 3 bases and J gave up 4 bases, with 12 bases separating them. The CDR3 is 14 amino acids. The chain's CDR3 is CASSPDRGVYGYTF. The CDR3 DNA follows: TGTGCCAGCTCACCCGATCGGGGGGTCTATGGCTACACCTTC.

Written as DNA, the CDR3 is TGTGCCAGCTCCTCCGCGGGGGGCTTTTGGGGCTACACCTTC. It is translated as CASSSAGGFWGYTF. This sequence joins TRBV28 and TRBJ1-2; D is possibly TRBD1 (6 bases). The germline CDR1 and CDR2 sequences are MDHEN and SYDVKM. The CDR3 length is 14 residues. Trimming pared 8 bases from V and 8 bases from J, leaving 21 bases between.

The genes are TRBV28 and TRBJ2-3, with 10 bases that match TRBD2. This CDR3 is 12 amino acids long. Germline trimming cut 5 bases from V and 15 bases from J; bases unmatched to any gene: 8. The germline V gene has CDR1 MDHEN and CDR2 SYDVKM. CDR3 region: CASSQSGTSEYF. The CDR3 nucleotides read TGTGCCAGCAGTCAATCCGGGACTAGCGAATATTTT.

CDR3 sequence (DNA): TGTGCCAGCAGCCAAGATAATACCCCTAGCGGGAGCACAGATACGCAGTATTTT. As protein: CASSQDNTPSGSTDTQYF. This sequence joins TRBV4-2 and TRBJ2-3, with 8 bases that match TRBD2. This CDR3 contains 18 residues. Germline-derived CDR1 and CDR2 are LGHNA and YNFKEQ. The ends lost 0 bases at V and 0 bases at J; junction bases unmatched: 8.

The chain recombines TRBV7-9 with TRBJ2-7; 7 bases map to TRBD2. The V gene's germline CDR1 is SEHNR and CDR2 FQNEAQ (reference sequence). The CDR3 length is 16 residues. The junction had 14 bases not matched to a gene; V was cut back by 6 bases and J by 3 bases. The CDR3 bases are TGTGCCAGCAGATCCGCCCCTCTAGCGGTCGACTACGAGCAGTACTTC. Amino acids: CASRSAPLAVDYEQYF.

V and J are TRBV12-3 or TRBV12-4 and TRBJ1-2; D uncertain. CDR3 length equals 12 residues. V lost 5 bases to trimming and J lost 7 bases, with 11 bases between them. The CDR3 region is CASSIGTGGYTF. The CDR3 coding sequence is TGTGCCAGCAGTATCGGCACCGGTGGCTACACCTTC.

CDR3 sequence: CASTGDRGRGGQPQHF. CDR3 bases: TGTGCCAGCACCGGGGACAGGGGGCGCGGGGGGCAGCCCCAGCATTTT. The chain couples TRBV19 to TRBJ1-5, with 12 bases lining up with TRBD1. This CDR3 comprises 16 residues. Trimming at V came to 9 bases and at J to 7 bases, leaving 13 bases not matched to a gene. CDR1 is LNHDA, CDR2 SQIVND, per germline (reference sequence).

V usage is TRBV5-1 and J usage is TRBJ2-1; 13 nucleotides agree with TRBD2. CDR3 size: 15 residues. In germline, CDR1 is SGHRS, CDR2 YFSETQ. Losses at the gene ends were 3 bases for V and 9 bases for J; bases not matched to a gene: 6. The CDR3 region has the DNA TGCGCCAGCAGCTCAACTAGCGGGAGGGCCCCTGAGCAGTTCTTC. Protein product: CASSSTSGRAPEQFF.